The present TCR beta chain was sequenced within a study of monozygotic twins with inflammatory bowel disease. Per germline, CDR1 MNHEY and CDR2 SVGAGI. The CDR3 consists of 12 residues. TCRdb reprocessed the 5' RACE reads, keeping one entry per CDR3 protein, no DNA. The sample totals about 43,000 distinct CDR3 sequences. This chain connects TRBV6-5 to TRBJ2-2. Sequenced material: blood. The receptor comes from a human donor with ulcerative colitis or Crohn's disease, or a healthy co-twin of an affected twin (not recorded which). The CDR3 region is CASSVYTGELFF.